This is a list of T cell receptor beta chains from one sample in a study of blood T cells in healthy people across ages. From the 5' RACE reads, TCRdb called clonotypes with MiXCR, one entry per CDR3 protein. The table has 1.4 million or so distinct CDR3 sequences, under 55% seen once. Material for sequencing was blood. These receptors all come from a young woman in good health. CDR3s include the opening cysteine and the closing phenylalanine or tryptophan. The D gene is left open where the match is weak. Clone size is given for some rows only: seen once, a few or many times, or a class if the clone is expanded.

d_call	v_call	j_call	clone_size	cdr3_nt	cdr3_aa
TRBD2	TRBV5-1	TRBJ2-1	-	TGCGCCAGCAGGGTGGGGGGGATCGACAATGAGCAGTTCTTC	CASRVGGIDNEQFF
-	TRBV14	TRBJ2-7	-	TGTGCCAGCAGAACGCTTGGGGCCTACAATGAGCAGTACTTC	CASRTLGAYNEQYF
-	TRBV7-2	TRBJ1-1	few	TGTGCCAGCAGCTTAGTCATGGGGGTAAGGACTGAAGCTTTCTTT	CASSLVMGVRTEAFF
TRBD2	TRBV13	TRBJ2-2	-	TGTGCCAGCAGCTTAGAGGGACTAGCGGGAGTTACCGGGGAGCTGTTTTTT	CASSLEGLAGVTGELFF
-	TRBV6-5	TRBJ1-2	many	TGTGCCAGCAGTTACGACAGCTACTATGGCTACACCTTC	CASSYDSYYGYTF
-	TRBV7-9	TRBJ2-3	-	TGTGCCAGCAGCTTGACAAGACTAGGGTGGAGCACAGATACGCAGTATTTT	CASSLTRLGWSTDTQYF
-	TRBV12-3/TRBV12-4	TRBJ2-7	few	TGTGCCAGCGTCGGGACCGCATACAATGAGCAGTACTTC	CASVGTAYNEQYF
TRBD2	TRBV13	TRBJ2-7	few	TGTGCCAGCAGCTTAGGACTAGCGGGGGGGGCGTTCGACGAGCAGTACTTC	CASSLGLAGGAFDEQYF
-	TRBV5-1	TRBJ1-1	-	TGTGCTAGCAGTTTAGCAGCTATGAACACTGAAGCTTTCTTT	CASSLAAMNTEAFF
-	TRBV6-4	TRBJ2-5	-	TGTGCCCCTGGCGGTCCTGGGAGAAATGAGCAGTACTTC	CAPGGPGRNEQYF
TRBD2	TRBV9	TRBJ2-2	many	TGTGCCAGCAGCGTAGGGGGGGGAACCGGGGAGCTGTTTTTT	CASSVGGGTGELFF
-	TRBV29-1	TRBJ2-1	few	TGCAGCGCCGTAGGCCATGACTCGTTGTACAATGAGCAGTTCTTC	CSAVGHDSLYNEQFF
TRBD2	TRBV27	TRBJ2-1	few	TGTGCCAGCCGAATAGCGGGAGTGGGGAATGAGCAGTTCTTC	CASRIAGVGNEQFF
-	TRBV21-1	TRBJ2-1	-	TGTGCCAGCAGCAAAGCGAGGACAGGGAGGTGGCCCTACAATGAGCAGTTCTTC	CASSKARTGRWPYNEQFF
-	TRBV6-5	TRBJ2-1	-	TGTGCCAGCGCTGCTAGTATATACAAGGAGCAGTTCTTC	CASAASIYKEQFF
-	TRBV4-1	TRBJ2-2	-	TGCGCCAGCAGCCAAGTTCCGGGCGGGGAGCTGTTTTTT	CASSQVPGGELFF
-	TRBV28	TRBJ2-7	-	TGTGCCAGCAGTTTTGTTGGCATCTCCTACAATGAGCAGTACTTC	CASSFVGISYNEQYF
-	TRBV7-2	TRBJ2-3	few	TGTGCCAGCAGCTTCGGGGGCCCATTGGGCACAGATACGCAGTATTTT	CASSFGGPLGTDTQYF